The rows below give T cell receptor beta chains drawn from one sample of a study of blood T cell repertoires in COVID-19. Sequencing used immunoSEQ multiplex PCR; TCRdb keeps in-frame clones, though not all of them. The sample has hundreds of thousands of clones; roughly 85% are singletons. What was sequenced was peripheral blood. These receptors all stem from a woman aged 25-40 years with active or convalescent COVID-19. Both conserved end residues are part of each CDR3. The order of the fields is J gene, clone size, D gene, V gene, CDR3 protein, CDR3 DNA. The D gene is left open where the match is weak. A clone size is listed for some rows: how often the clone was seen (once, few, many), or a class if it is expanded.

J: TRBJ1-6; size: .; D: .; V: TRBV6-4; CDR3: CASSEGTGWNSPLHF; DNA: TGTGCCAGCAGTGAGGGTACAGGGTGGAATTCACCCCTCCACTTT
J: TRBJ2-7; size: .; D: .; V: TRBV30; CDR3: CAWSADISYEQYF; DNA: TGTGCCTGGAGTGCGGACATTTCCTACGAGCAGTACTTC
J: TRBJ1-5; size: few; D: .; V: TRBV28; CDR3: CASSLDSPNQPQHF; DNA: TGTGCCAGCAGTCTGGACAGTCCCAATCAGCCCCAGCATTTT
J: TRBJ2-7; size: .; D: .; V: TRBV4-1; CDR3: CASSQARGKSYEQYF; DNA: TGCGCCAGCAGCCAAGCCCGGGGTAAGTCCTACGAGCAGTACTTC
J: TRBJ2-7; size: .; D: TRBD1; V: TRBV12-5; CDR3: CASGYGQGGYEQYF; DNA: TGTGCTAGTGGATATGGACAGGGGGGCTACGAGCAGTACTTC
J: TRBJ2-3; size: .; D: .; V: TRBV10-3; CDR3: CATTLAGADTQYF; DNA: TGTGCCACCACCTTGGCGGGCGCAGATACGCAGTATTTT
J: TRBJ2-7; size: .; D: .; V: TRBV9; CDR3: CASSAKKGGPSSYEQYF; DNA: TGTGCCAGCAGCGCAAAGAAAGGTGGGCCCAGCTCCTACGAGCAGTACTTC
J: TRBJ1-2; size: .; D: .; V: TRBV7-2; CDR3: CASSLALGGGYTF; DNA: TGTGCCAGCAGCTTAGCGCTAGGCGGGGGCTACACCTTC
J: TRBJ1-5; size: .; D: TRBD1; V: TRBV3-1/TRBV3-2; CDR3: CASSQGQGGQPQHF; DNA: TGTGCCAGCAGCCAAGGACAGGGCGGCCAGCCCCAGCATTTT
J: TRBJ2-5; size: .; D: TRBD2; V: TRBV27; CDR3: CASRLAGGNKETQYF; DNA: TGTGCCAGCAGGCTAGCGGGGGGGAATAAAGAGACCCAGTACTTC
J: TRBJ2-3; size: .; D: TRBD1; V: TRBV19; CDR3: CASSRQGSTDTQYF; DNA: TGTGCCAGTAGCCGACAGGGTAGCACAGATACGCAGTATTTT
J: TRBJ2-5; size: .; D: TRBD2; V: TRBV3-1/TRBV3-2; CDR3: CASSQEVIGGGETQYF; DNA: TGTGCCAGCAGCCAAGAAGTTATCGGGGGGGGAGAGACCCAGTACTTC
J: TRBJ1-1; size: .; D: .; V: TRBV4-1; CDR3: CASSQERLRGTEAFF; DNA: TGCGCCAGCAGCCAAGAAAGATTGCGAGGTACTGAAGCTTTCTTT
J: TRBJ2-5; size: .; D: TRBD2; V: TRBV5-1; CDR3: CASSAELAGGLETQYF; DNA: TGCGCCAGCAGCGCCGAACTAGCGGGGGGGCTGGAGACCCAGTACTTC
J: TRBJ1-5; size: .; D: TRBD1; V: TRBV27; CDR3: CASRSTGGYQPQHF; DNA: TGTGCCAGCAGGTCGACAGGGGGCTATCAGCCCCAGCATTTT
J: TRBJ1-5; size: .; D: .; V: TRBV6-1; CDR3: CASSKAGGAQHF; DNA: TGTGCCAGCAGTAAAGCAGGAGGTGCCCAGCATTTT
J: TRBJ1-1; size: .; D: TRBD1; V: TRBV10-2; CDR3: CAIAGGAGTEAFF; DNA: TGCGCCATCGCAGGGGGCGCGGGCACTGAAGCTTTCTTT
J: TRBJ1-5; size: once; D: TRBD1; V: TRBV19; CDR3: CASSPHRGVKYQPQHF; DNA: TGTGCCAGTAGTCCCCACAGGGGAGTAAAGTACCAGCCCCAGCATTTT
J: TRBJ1-4; size: .; D: .; V: TRBV7-6; CDR3: CASSLWGDTNEKLFF; DNA: TGTGCCAGCAGCTTATGGGGGGACACTAATGAAAAACTGTTTTTT
J: TRBJ2-7; size: .; D: .; V: TRBV28; CDR3: CASSLGQAHEQYF; DNA: TGTGCCAGCAGTTTAGGGCAGGCACACGAGCAGTACTTC